This TCR beta chain was obtained from a study of cytomegalovirus exposure and HLA in healthy donors. Study-level information: Per a later analysis, the roughly 670 first-cohort and some 130 validation repertoires shared one platform.

Data came from immunoSEQ multiplex PCR; TCRdb stores just in-frame clones and leaves some out. The sample lists around 240,000 clones, about 90% occurring once. The CDR3 is 14 residues long. Germline V gene lookup returns CDR1 MGHDK and CDR2 SYGVNS. V shed 2 bases and J shed 10 bases, with 12 bases lying between them. Findings and limits, study-wide: Investigators reported around 150 TCR beta chains as tied to cytomegalovirus.

As for this clone: The antigen remains undetermined.

The receptor's source is a woman between 18 and 29 years old in good health and CMV-seronegative. What was sequenced was PBMCs. V is TRBV25-1 and J is TRBJ1-6; no reliable D call. As DNA, the CDR3 is TGTGCCAGCAGTGAACACCCACGGGGATCACCCCTCCACTTT. This gives the protein CASSEHPRGSPLHF.